The TCR beta chain described here comes from a study of blood T cell repertoires in COVID-19. Generated by immunoSEQ multiplex PCR, the TCRdb table keeps only in-frame clones and is missing some. This table holds roughly 160,000 clones, around 83% found once. Germline loops: CDR1 SNHLY, CDR2 FYNNEI. This CDR3 contains 16 residues. V trimming: 0 bases; J trimming: 2 bases; junction bases outside the gene matches: 6. Sequenced sample: peripheral blood. The sequence was collected from a man aged 50 to 60 with active or convalescent COVID-19. The rearrangement joins TRBV2 to TRBJ1-2; 7 bases align to TRBD1. The CDR3 DNA reads TGTGCCAGCAGTGAAGCGCCCCCGGGACAGAACTATGGCTACACCTTC. It translates to CASSEAPPGQNYGYTF.